Listed here are 15 T cell receptor beta chains from one sample, sequenced in a study of beta chain features in type 1 diabetes. Study-wide findings and caveats: In all four CD4+ subsets, TCRB CDR3 length was significantly, moderately reduced in type 1 diabetes.

Their specific antigens are unknown. The isolated RNA, all of it, was reverse transcribed, so expressed TCRB transcripts were what got sequenced. The assay was immunoSEQ multiplex PCR, and TCRdb's table has in-frame clones only and misses some. The table includes a few hundred thousand clones, 16% detected once. Source material: naive CD4+ T cells from blood. These receptor sequences come from a man aged 30 to 45 with type 1 diabetes.

The J gene is TRBJ2-2, the V gene TRBV11-2; weak D call: TRBD2 (6 bases). The CDR3 is made up of 17 amino acids. The germline CDR1 and CDR2 sequences are SGHAT and FQNNGV. Trimming took off 5 bases at V and 0 bases at J, with 16 bases between the two ends. The CDR3 coding sequence is TGTGCCAGCAGCCCTAGGATAGCGGCTACGAACACCGGGGAGCTGTTTTTT. Translated: CASSPRIAATNTGELFF.

The table lists this clone with a few counts. The CDR3 region is CSVRDRGLQVSQYF. The CDR3 DNA follows: TGCAGCGTGAGGGACAGGGGGCTTCAGGTCTCCCAGTACTTC. This chain uses TRBV29-1 with TRBJ2-5; 12 nucleotides line up with TRBD1. This CDR3 contains 14 residues. V trimming: 6 bases; J trimming: 9 bases; junction bases outside the gene matches: 11. The germline CDR1 and CDR2 sequences are SQVTM and ANQGSEA.

The chain combines TRBV30 with TRBJ1-3; TRBD1 is a possible D gene (5 bases). Trimming removed 3 bases from V and 0 bases from J, with 15 bases in between. This CDR3 is 16 amino acids long. The V gene's germline CDR1 is GTSNPN and CDR2 SVGIG (reference sequence). In DNA, the CDR3 is TGTGCCTGGAGGTTTGGACAACCTATCTCTGGAAACACCATATATTTT. This codes for CAWRFGQPISGNTIYF.

This clone was observed a handful of times. V and J are TRBV7-9 and TRBJ2-1; D gene uncertain. The CDR3 length is 12 residues. CDR1 is SEHNR and CDR2 is FQNEAQ in the germline V gene (reference sequence). Trimming left V 1 base short and J 8 bases short, with 6 bases between. CDR3 in DNA: TGTGCCAGCAGCTTAGTTGGGGATGAGCAGTTCTTC. Translated: CASSLVGDEQFF.

The rearrangement joins TRBV6-5 to TRBJ2-7; TRBD1 matches 7 bases. This CDR3 is 15 amino acids long. The J segment lost 3 bases and the V segment lost 2 bases, leaving 7 bases of the junction unmatched. Germline CDR1 and CDR2: MNHEY and SVGAGI. This chain's CDR3 is CASSYGGTVNYEQYF. CDR3 sequence (DNA): TGTGCCAGCAGTTACGGTGGGACAGTAAACTACGAGCAGTACTTC.

The chain carries TRBV30 and TRBJ1-3; weak D call: TRBD1 (6 bases). Germline V gene sequence: CDR1 GTSNPN, CDR2 SVGIG (reference sequence). This CDR3 comprises 13 residues. Between the trimmed V and J ends, which lost 5 bases and 0 bases, there was a span of 8 bases. Here the CDR3 reads CAWGQLSGNTIYF. CDR3 coding DNA: TGTGCCTGGGGACAGCTCTCTGGAAACACCATATATTTT. The full variable domain, with the rest looked up from reference TRBV30 and TRBJ1-3, is SQTIHQWPATLVQPVGSPLSLECTVEGTSNPNLYWYRQAAGRGLQLLFYSVGIGQISSEVPQNLSASRPQDRQFILSSKKLLLSDSGFYLCAWGQLSGNTIYFGEGSWLTVV.

The chain couples TRBV11-1 to TRBJ2-1, with D possibly TRBD2 on 6 matching bases. The germline gives CDR1 SGHAT, CDR2 FQDESV (reference sequence). The CDR3 consists of 13 residues. V was clipped by 8 bases and J by 5 bases, with 13 bases between them. The DNA of the CDR3 is TGTGCCAGCGCCCGGAGGGGAAACAATGAGCAGTTCTTC. This translates into CASARRGNNEQFF.

This clone was recorded a few times. This sequence joins TRBV5-4 and TRBJ2-6, with D hard to call. Germline-derived CDR1 and CDR2 are SGHNT and YYREEE (reference sequence). V shed 3 bases and J shed 0 bases, with 7 bases lying between them. CDR3 length: 15 residues. CDR3 sequence: CASSSILSGANVLTF. The DNA for the CDR3 is TGTGCCAGCAGCTCAATACTCTCTGGGGCCAACGTCCTGACTTTC.

The rearrangement links TRBV4-1 to TRBJ2-2; D is unclear. The CDR3 has 11 residues. Trimming took off 4 bases at V and 8 bases at J, with 5 bases between the two ends. The germline V gene encodes CDR1 MGHRA and CDR2 YSYEKL. The CDR3 coding sequence is TGCGCCAGCAGCCGGAGTGGGGAGCTGTTTTTT. Amino acids: CASSRSGELFF.

The chain combines TRBV30 with TRBJ1-4, with 9 bases identical to TRBD1. The germline gives CDR1 GTSNPN, CDR2 SVGIG (reference sequence). This CDR3 region has 18 residues. J lost 2 bases, V lost 2 bases, and 12 bases had no gene match. The CDR3: CAWSPIQGAIATNEKLFF. The CDR3 bases are TGTGCCTGGAGTCCAATACAGGGGGCAATAGCTACTAATGAAAAACTGTTTTTT. Full variable domain (remainder filled in from reference TRBV30 and TRBJ1-4): SQTIHQWPATLVQPVGSPLSLECTVEGTSNPNLYWYRQAAGRGLQLLFYSVGIGQISSEVPQNLSASRPQDRQFILSSKKLLLSDSGFYLCAWSPIQGAIATNEKLFFGSGTQLSVL.

V gene TRBV11-1 combines with J gene TRBJ2-6; no clear D gene. CDR1 is SGHAT and CDR2 is FQDESV in the germline V gene (reference sequence). The CDR3 is 15 amino acids. The germline V and J ends were trimmed by 5 bases and 4 bases, with 12 bases remaining between them. CDR3 in amino acids: CASSPHGVGANVLTF. The CDR3 nucleotides are TGTGCCAGCAGCCCCCACGGCGTGGGGGCCAACGTCCTGACTTTC.

The rearrangement links TRBV29-1 to TRBJ2-6; the D is unclear. The V end was cut by 4 bases, the J end by 1 base, with 8 bases between. The CDR3 length is 14 residues. Per the germline V gene, CDR1 is SQVTM and CDR2 is ANQGSEA. This CDR3 is CSVAQSSGANVLTF. Written as DNA, the CDR3 is TGCAGCGTTGCTCAATCTTCTGGGGCCAACGTCCTGACTTTC.

The chain has TRBV10-3 and TRBJ2-5; TRBD1 agrees at 10 bases. CDR1 is ENHRY, CDR2 SYGVKD, per germline. V lost 4 bases and J lost 2; bases outside the gene matches: 4. The CDR3 is made up of 15 amino acids. CDR3 in DNA: TGTGCCATCAGTGGACAGGGGGCTTTTCAAGAGACCCAGTACTTC. Translating gives CAISGQGAFQETQYF.

This clone was detected only a few times. The chain carries TRBV7-2 and TRBJ2-3; the D is unclear. The CDR3 contains 15 residues. The V gene lost 2 bases and the J gene lost 5 bases, with 14 bases spanning the gap. Germline-derived CDR1 and CDR2 are SGHTA and FQGNSA. CDR3 loop: CASSLRKQFEDTQYF. The CDR3 coding sequence is TGTGCCAGCAGCTTACGTAAACAGTTCGAAGATACGCAGTATTTT.

This clone was detected only a few times. The chain combines TRBV7-9 with TRBJ1-4, with D uncertain. Germline V lookup: CDR1 SEHNR, CDR2 FQNEAQ (reference sequence). CDR3 length equals 12 residues. V lost 4 bases, J lost 7 bases, and 7 bases lay in between. The CDR3: CASSSRIEKLFF. The CDR3 coding sequence is TGTGCCAGCAGCTCCCGAATTGAAAAACTGTTTTTT.